The rows below give T cell receptor beta chains drawn from one sample of a study of cytomegalovirus exposure and HLA in healthy donors. The table came from immunoSEQ multiplex PCR; TCRdb's copy has only in-frame clones and leaves some out. The data contain 60,000 to 75,000 clones, 75% to 80% of them singletons. Sample: PBMCs. The receptors were gathered from a man between 18 and 29 years old in good health and CMV-seropositive. Both conserved end residues are part of each CDR3. A D gene is named only where the DNA matches it firmly. Only some rows state a clone size, as once, few, many or a class for expanded clones.

J,V,length,size,D,DNA,CDR3
TRBJ2-1,TRBV30,11,NA,NA,TGTGCCTGGAGTTCAAACAATGAGCAGTTCTTC,CAWSSNNEQFF
TRBJ1-3,TRBV5-8,16,NA,NA,TGTGCCAGCAGCTTGGTCTGGACAGCCTCTGGAAACACCATATATTTT,CASSLVWTASGNTIYF
TRBJ2-1,TRBV30,14,many,TRBD1,TGTGCCTGGAGGGGACAGGGGCTATACAATGAGCAGTTCTTC,CAWRGQGLYNEQFF
TRBJ1-5,TRBV28,15,NA,TRBD1,TGTGCCAGCAGTTCCGAGGACAGGGTCAATCAGCCCCAGCATTTT,CASSSEDRVNQPQHF
TRBJ1-6,TRBV4-1,18,once,TRBD1,TGCGCCAGCAGCCAGGGGACAGGGGGCGCCTCCTATAATTCACCCCTCCACTTT,CASSQGTGGASYNSPLHF
TRBJ1-5,TRBV6-1,13,NA,NA,TGTGCCAGCAGTGAGCGAAGCAATCAGCCCCAGCATTTT,CASSERSNQPQHF
TRBJ1-5,TRBV7-2,15,NA,TRBD1,TGTGCCAGCAGCTCGGGACAGGGTAGCAATCAGCCCCAGCATTTT,CASSSGQGSNQPQHF
TRBJ1-1,TRBV29-1,13,NA,NA,TGCAGCGTCTTCCGGCGGCTTAACACTGAAGCTTTCTTT,CSVFRRLNTEAFF
TRBJ1-6,TRBV6-5,12,NA,NA,TGTGCCAGCAGGGGGCCGAATTCACCCCTCCACTTT,CASRGPNSPLHF
TRBJ2-7,TRBV9,14,once,NA,TGTGCCAGCAGCGGACGGGACAACTCCTACGAGCAGTACTTC,CASSGRDNSYEQYF
TRBJ2-7,TRBV11-2,13,NA,TRBD1,TGTGCCAGCAGCTCCAACAGGGGCTACGAGCAGTACTTC,CASSSNRGYEQYF
TRBJ1-2,TRBV7-2,15,NA,TRBD1,TGTGCCAGCAGCTCACCCCGGGACAGGTATATGGGCTACACCTTC,CASSSPRDRYMGYTF
TRBJ2-1,TRBV5-1,13,NA,NA,TGCGCCAGCAGCTTACAGGTAGACAATGAGCAGTTCTTC,CASSLQVDNEQFF
TRBJ2-7,TRBV28,12,NA,NA,TGTGCCAGCAGTCCTTGGACAGTCGAGCAGTACTTC,CASSPWTVEQYF
TRBJ1-1,TRBV30,13,few,NA,TGTGCCTGGAGTAGACAGGCCAACACTGAAGCTTTCTTT,CAWSRQANTEAFF
TRBJ1-6,TRBV2,11,NA,NA,TGTGCCAGCAGTCCGGAGGGTATCCTCCACTTT,CASSPEGILHF
TRBJ2-6,TRBV4-1,17,NA,NA,TGCGCCAGCAGCCTAATGGCGACAGCCTCTGGGGCCAACGTCCTGACTTTC,CASSLMATASGANVLTF
TRBJ1-2,TRBV5-6,14,NA,NA,TGTGCCAGCAGCTTGGTACAGCCCAACTATGGCTACACCTTC,CASSLVQPNYGYTF
TRBJ2-1,TRBV7-6,15,NA,NA,TGTGCCAGCAGTCAACCGGGAGCCTCCTACAATGAGCAGTTCTTC,CASSQPGASYNEQFF
TRBJ2-7,TRBV2,14,NA,TRBD1,TGTGCCAGCAGTCTTAAGGGACAGGGGTACGAGCAGTACTTC,CASSLKGQGYEQYF
TRBJ2-7,TRBV2,14,once,NA,TGTGCCAGCAGTGGTGGGAGCCAAGGCTACGAGCAGTACTTC,CASSGGSQGYEQYF
TRBJ1-6,TRBV28,14,NA,TRBD1,TGTGCCAGCAGTCCTGGACAGGTACATTCACCCCTCCACTTT,CASSPGQVHSPLHF
TRBJ2-2,TRBV6-5,15,NA,TRBD1,TGTGCCAGCAGTTACTCGGGCCAGGGGGCCGGGGAGCTGTTTTTT,CASSYSGQGAGELFF
TRBJ1-1,TRBV6-5,14,NA,TRBD1,TGTGCCAGCAGTCCGAGGACAGGGCGCACTGAAGCTTTCTTT,CASSPRTGRTEAFF
TRBJ2-7,TRBV5-1,14,NA,NA,TGCGCCAGCAGCTTGGAAGCTAAAGCCTACGAGCAGTACTTC,CASSLEAKAYEQYF
TRBJ2-7,TRBV7-2,13,NA,NA,TGTGCCAGCAGCTTAGGAGTCTTACGCGAGCAGTACTTC,CASSLGVLREQYF
TRBJ2-6,TRBV27,13,NA,NA,TGTGCCAGCAGTACTCCTGGGGCCAACGTCCTGACTTTC,CASSTPGANVLTF
TRBJ2-7,TRBV6-1,15,NA,NA,TGTGCCAGCAGTGTGAAGGACAGTTTATTCTACGAGCAGTACTTC,CASSVKDSLFYEQYF
TRBJ2-1,TRBV9,15,once,TRBD2,TGTGCCAGCAGCGTCGGCGGGAGGGGGCACAATGAGCAGTTCTTC,CASSVGGRGHNEQFF
TRBJ1-4,TRBV2,12,few,TRBD1,TGTGCCAGCAGCCCAACAGGGGATAAACTGTTTTTT,CASSPTGDKLFF
TRBJ2-2,TRBV7-9,15,NA,TRBD1,TGTGCCAGCAGCGCGGACAGGGGGCGGGCCGGGGAGCTGTTTTTT,CASSADRGRAGELFF
TRBJ2-7,TRBV2,14,few,TRBD2,TGTGCCAGCTCGGGGGGCGGGAGGGCCGGGGAGCAGTACTTC,CASSGGGRAGEQYF
TRBJ2-7,TRBV6-1,11,few,NA,TGTGCCAGCAGTCGCCAGGAGGTGCAGTACTTC,CASSRQEVQYF
TRBJ2-7,TRBV7-2,15,NA,NA,TGTGCCAGCAGCCTCTACCCGGGGACTCCTTACGAGCAGTACTTC,CASSLYPGTPYEQYF
TRBJ2-6,TRBV28,15,once,NA,TGTGCCAGCCAACTACAGGGCTCTGGGGCCAACGTCCTGACTTTC,CASQLQGSGANVLTF
TRBJ1-1,TRBV29-1,13,NA,NA,TGCAGCGTTGAACGACAACTCCAACCTCAAGCTTTCTTT,CSVERQLQPQAFF
TRBJ2-7,TRBV27,13,NA,NA,TGTGCCAGCAGTTTCCAGGAATCCTACGAGCAGTACTTC,CASSFQESYEQYF
TRBJ1-4,TRBV6-1,15,NA,TRBD1,TGTGCCAGCAGTGACGGGACAGGGGGCTCGGAAAAACTGTTTTTT,CASSDGTGGSEKLFF
TRBJ1-2,TRBV6-6,15,NA,TRBD1,TGTGCCAGCTGCATAAGAGGGGGCCTCAACTATGGCTACACCTTC,CASCIRGGLNYGYTF
TRBJ2-7,TRBV2,13,NA,TRBD1,TGTGCCAGCAGTAGGGGGCTATTCTACGAGCAGTACTTC,CASSRGLFYEQYF
TRBJ2-6,TRBV7-9,15,NA,NA,TGTGCCAGCGGTCGCCGGGGCTCTGGGGCCAACGTCCTGACTTTC,CASGRRGSGANVLTF
TRBJ1-2,TRBV19,15,NA,NA,TGTGCCAGTAGTATGGAACAGGGACCTAACTATGGCTACACCTTC,CASSMEQGPNYGYTF
TRBJ2-7,TRBV10-2,17,NA,NA,TGCGCCAGCACCGAGGGGGGGTGGGGGGAGCTCTCCTACGAGCAGTACTTC,CASTEGGWGELSYEQYF
TRBJ1-5,TRBV6-5,13,NA,NA,TGTGCCGCCACCGGGGGGCGTAATCAGCCCCAGCATTTT,CAATGGRNQPQHF
TRBJ1-1,TRBV30,15,NA,NA,TGTGCCTGGAGCCTAGGGAGCTATTCGAACACTGAAGCTTTCTTT,CAWSLGSYSNTEAFF
TRBJ2-5,TRBV30,16,few,TRBD1,TGTGCCTGGAGCGAGCTCCTGGACAGGGGTTTCGAGACCCAGTACTTC,CAWSELLDRGFETQYF
TRBJ2-7,TRBV2,14,NA,NA,TGTGCCAGCTCCCAGGAGGGAGATCTGTACGAGCAGTACTTC,CASSQEGDLYEQYF
TRBJ1-1,TRBV4-1,15,few,NA,TGCGCCAGCAGCCAAGATGTCCAGGGGCGCACTGAAGCTTTCTTT,CASSQDVQGRTEAFF
TRBJ2-7,TRBV2,13,NA,NA,TGTGCCACGGCGGCTAGCAGTTCCTACGAGCAGTACTTC,CATAASSSYEQYF
TRBJ2-5,TRBV6-5,12,many,NA,TGTGCCAGCATGGACTCCCAAGAGACCCAGTACTTC,CASMDSQETQYF
TRBJ1-4,TRBV9,14,few,TRBD1,TGTGCCAGCAGCGCGGGACAGGGAGGGGAAAAACTGTTTTTT,CASSAGQGGEKLFF
TRBJ2-5,TRBV7-8,16,few,TRBD1,TGTGCCAGCAGCTCAACAGACAGGGGAGAGGACGAGACCCAGTACTTC,CASSSTDRGEDETQYF
TRBJ2-7,TRBV7-9,13,NA,TRBD1,TGTGCCAGCAGCGGGGGACAGAGAGACGAGCAGTACTTC,CASSGGQRDEQYF
TRBJ2-2,TRBV6-4,15,NA,NA,TGTGCCAGCAGTGACTCACAGGGCGACACCGGGGAGCTGTTTTTT,CASSDSQGDTGELFF
TRBJ2-2,TRBV7-2,17,NA,TRBD2,TGTGCCAGCAGCTCCAGCCTAGCGGCCGTCGGGACCGGGGAGCTGTTTTTT,CASSSSLAAVGTGELFF